This T cell receptor (beta chain) was sequenced during a study of identical twins. Study-level findings and limits: Within cord blood, abundant beta clonotypes carried fewer insertions, but memory repertoires showed no such trend. The authors drew conclusions from cross-sectional statistical analysis rather than following the same donors. Weaker excess sharing between twins was seen in beta out-of-frame sequences.

TCRdb re-called the 5' RACE reads through MiXCR, storing one row per CDR3 protein. The table has around 280,000 distinct CDR3 sequences, under 9.5% seen once. Germline CDR1 LNHDA, CDR2 SQIVND (reference sequence). Trimming removed 8 bases at V and 6 bases at J, with 16 bases between. The CDR3 has 13 residues. In this sample, this clonotype turned up a few times. Its specificity is not known. Separately, the same data were catalogued under a study of yellow fever vaccine responses in identical twins.

V usage is TRBV19 and J usage is TRBJ1-1, with D hard to call. The clonotype originates from a woman aged 18-29 years in good health. Sequencing was performed on memory (CD45RO+) T cells sorted from blood. CDR3 sequence reads: CASPGRGAAEAFF. CDR3 sequence (DNA): TGTGCCAGTCCAGGTCGGGGAGCGGCTGAAGCTTTCTTT.